The 17 T cell receptor beta chains given below trace back to one sample, sequenced in a study of T-cell reconstitution after alpha-beta-depleted transplantation in children. A library of TCRbeta sequences, prepared with unique molecular identifiers, was generated. TCRdb re-called the PCR reads through MiXCR, storing one row per CDR3 protein. The top ten hold under 12% of the sample, which has 95,000 to 150,000 distinct CDR3 sequences, roughly 23% seen once. The specimen was PBMCs, mostly from graft donor cells, collected 180 days after TCRalphabeta/CD19-depleted stem cell transplant. All receptors derive from a male patient between 2 and 15 years old who had a stem cell transplant for chronic granulomatous disease, so the T cells may come from the graft donor.

This chain uses TRBV5-1 with TRBJ1-1, with unresolved D. The CDR3 is made up of 14 amino acids. Trimming cost V 2 bases and J 1 base, with 9 bases left between them. CDR1 is SGHRS and CDR2 is YFSETQ in the germline V gene. The DNA for the CDR3 is TGCGCCAGCAGCTTTACCGGGGAGAACACTGAAGCTTTCTTT. This translates into CASSFTGENTEAFF.

This clonotype came up many times. The chain is built from TRBV5-1 and TRBJ2-7, with TRBD1 matching 7 bases. Germline V CDR1 and CDR2: SGHRS, YFSETQ. With 6 bases clipped from V and 1 base from J, the junction kept 7 bases outside the gene matches. The CDR3 consists of 14 residues. CDR3 DNA sequence: TGCGCCAGCACCCGGACAGGCCTTTCCTACGAGCAGTACTTC. It specifies CASTRTGLSYEQYF.

This rearrangement joins TRBV7-8 to TRBJ2-5, with TRBD1 matching 8 bases. From germline, CDR1 is SGHVS and CDR2 FQNEAQ. V trimming: 5 bases; J trimming: 4 bases; junction bases outside the gene matches: 6. This CDR3 comprises 14 residues. DNA for the CDR3: TGTGCCAGCAGCCCCCGGACAGGGCCAGAGACCCAGTACTTC. Residues: CASSPRTGPETQYF.

This clonotype has just a few counts. CDR3 sequence: CASSRDSRRPQHF. Written as DNA, the CDR3 is TGTGCCAGCAGCCGGGACAGCCGAAGGCCCCAGCATTTT. This chain connects TRBV7-2 to TRBJ1-5; 7 bases align to TRBD1. Germline CDR1 and CDR2: SGHTA and FQGNSA. This CDR3 is 13 amino acids long. V lost 5 bases to trimming and J lost 9 bases; unmatched junction nucleotides: 7.

Only a few counts were recorded for this clonotype. V gene TRBV5-1 combines with J gene TRBJ2-1; the D gene is possibly TRBD1 (5 bases). CDR1 SGHRS and CDR2 YFSETQ come from the germline V gene. Trimming took off 0 bases at V and 9 bases at J, with 13 bases between the two ends. CDR3 length: 14 amino acids. The CDR3 coding sequence is TGCGCCAGCAGCTTGGTTCAGGGTTGGGGTGAGCAGTTCTTC. It yields the protein CASSLVQGWGEQFF. Filled out from reference TRBV5-1 and TRBJ2-1, the complete variable domain reads KAGVTQTPRYLIKTRGQQVTLSCSPISGHRSVSWYQQTPGQGLQFLFEYFSETQRNKGNFPGRFSGRQFSNSRSEMNVSTLELGDSALYLCASSLVQGWGEQFFGPGTRLTVL.

At least ten counts were recorded for this clonotype. V and J are TRBV18 and TRBJ2-4, with D possibly matching TRBD1 (6 bases). V lost 4 bases, J lost 10 bases, and 8 bases lay in between. The V gene's germline CDR1 is KGHSH and CDR2 LQKENI. The CDR3 totals 11 residues. CDR3 DNA sequence: TGTGCCAGCTCACGCCAGGGGATTCAGTACTTC. It encodes CASSRQGIQYF.

The chain uses TRBV28 and TRBJ2-2, with D unresolved. The V gene's germline CDR1 is MDHEN and CDR2 SYDVKM. There are 13 residues in the CDR3. V was shortened by 5 bases and J by 4 bases, with 8 bases between the two germline ends. CDR3 coding DNA: TGTGCCAGCAGTGGAGCACCCACCGGGGAGCTGTTTTTT. Protein: CASSGAPTGELFF.

This clonotype was detected ten times or more. The chain uses TRBV5-4 and TRBJ2-3; D uncertain. CDR3 size: 13 residues. The germline V and J ends were trimmed by 1 base and 0 bases, with 3 bases remaining between them. CDR1 SGHNT and CDR2 YYREEE come from the germline V gene (reference sequence). CDR3 region: CASSLTSTDTQYF. CDR3 sequence (DNA): TGTGCCAGCAGCTTGACTAGCACAGATACGCAGTATTTT.

This clonotype was observed a few times. The chain has TRBV29-1 and TRBJ1-1; no clear D. The length of the CDR3 is 15 residues. Deletions cut 3 bases from V and 0 bases from J, with 14 bases between. Looked up from germline, CDR1 is SQVTM and CDR2 is ANQGSEA. The CDR3 spells CSVEGIGLLNTEAFF. The CDR3 DNA is TGCAGCGTTGAGGGAATTGGATTACTGAACACTGAAGCTTTCTTT.

V gene TRBV12-3 or TRBV12-4 combines with J gene TRBJ2-5; the D gene could be TRBD1 or TRBD2 (6 bases each). V was clipped by 8 bases and J by 4 bases, with 17 bases between them. This CDR3 comprises 14 residues. The DNA for the CDR3 is TGTGCCAGCGCTTTGGGGGGCTGGGTAGAGACCCAGTACTTC. Its protein product is CASALGGWVETQYF.

This clonotype has a count of ten or more. V usage is TRBV7-3 and J usage is TRBJ2-3, with 10 bases fitting TRBD2. Germline trimming cut 4 bases from V and 2 bases from J; bases unmatched to any gene: 6. CDR1 and CDR2 (germline): SGHTA, FQGTGA. There are 16 residues in the CDR3. The CDR3 reads CASSSGLAVATDTQYF. The CDR3 DNA reads as TGTGCCAGCAGCTCAGGACTAGCGGTGGCCACAGATACGCAGTATTTT.

This clonotype has at least ten counts. This rearrangement joins TRBV29-1 to TRBJ2-7; tentatively, D is TRBD1 or TRBD2 (5 bases each). From germline, CDR1 is SQVTM and CDR2 ANQGSEA. Trimming shortened V by 6 bases and J by 3 bases, and 6 bases separated the two germline ends. This CDR3 is 10 amino acids long. In nucleotides, the CDR3 is TGCAGCGTGGGGGACTACGAGCAGTACTTC. It specifies CSVGDYEQYF.

This clonotype was observed at least ten times. The chain carries TRBV20-1 and TRBJ2-7, with D possibly matching TRBD2 (6 bases). This CDR3 has 14 residues. Germline CDR1 and CDR2: DFQATT and SNEGSKA (reference sequence). V lost 5 bases to trimming and J lost 3 bases, with 17 bases between them. CDR3 nucleotides: TGCAGTGCTGGGGGATCTAGCGCAGACTACGAGCAGTACTTC. Translating it yields CSAGGSSADYEQYF.

This chain joins TRBV29-1 and TRBJ1-2, with 9 bases lining up with TRBD1. Trimming at V came to 7 bases and at J to 6 bases, leaving 3 bases not matched to a gene. Germline loops: CDR1 SQVTM, CDR2 ANQGSEA. CDR3 length: 11 residues. CDR3 amino acids: CSGQGGHGYTF. For the CDR3, the DNA is TGCAGCGGACAGGGGGGACATGGCTACACCTTC.

This clonotype came up a few times. The chain recombines TRBV12-3 or TRBV12-4 with TRBJ1-5; possibly TRBD1 for D (6 bases). The CDR3 runs to 14 residues. V gave up 3 bases and J gave up 3 bases, with 9 bases separating them. The CDR3 here is CASSLDSPNQPQHF. The CDR3, as DNA: TGTGCCAGCAGTTTGGACAGTCCCAATCAGCCCCAGCATTTT.

This clonotype has a count of ten or more. The V and J genes are TRBV29-1 and TRBJ2-1; D is unclear. V was shortened by 6 bases and J by 0 bases, with 12 bases between the two germline ends. The CDR3 contains 14 residues. Germline CDR1 SQVTM, CDR2 ANQGSEA. CDR3 in amino acids: CSVRDTSSYNEQFF. CDR3 in DNA: TGCAGCGTACGTGATACGAGCTCCTACAATGAGCAGTTCTTC.

In its sample, this clonotype was seen many times. The chain has TRBV12-3 or TRBV12-4 and TRBJ2-7, with 9 bases identical to TRBD2. Losses at the gene ends were 5 bases for V and 3 bases for J; bases not matched to a gene: 14. The CDR3 runs to 17 residues. CDR3 nucleotides: TGTGCCAGCAGTGCTACGTCTAAACTAGCGGGCCACTACGAGCAGTACTTC. It codes for CASSATSKLAGHYEQYF.